This T cell receptor beta chain was captured in a study of control samples from healthy donors and cancer patients. The germline gives CDR1 KGHSH, CDR2 LQKENI. V dropped 3 bases and J dropped 5 bases, with 14 bases sitting between them. The CDR3 consists of 16 residues. Sequencing was performed with immunoSEQ multiplex PCR; in TCRdb, only in-frame clones are kept and a portion is missing. There are around 84,000 clones in the sample; 65% to 90% occur only once, and roughly 12% lies in the top ten. This TCR was recovered from a man in his sixties with head and neck cancer. The chain joins TRBV18 to TRBJ1-6; TRBD1 is a possible D gene (5 bases). Material: PBMCs. The chain's CDR3 is CASSPSGPGDNSPLHF. In DNA form, the CDR3 reads TGTGCCAGCTCACCTTCGGGGCCCGGGGATAATTCACCCCTCCACTTT.